Listed below are T cell receptor beta chains from one sample, sequenced in a study of T-cell reconstitution after alpha-beta-depleted transplantation in children. Using its own MiXCR run on the PCR reads, TCRdb lists one record per CDR3 protein. Of 90,000 to 150,000 distinct CDR3 sequences listed, more than 20% were seen once; the top ten hold about 10%. This sample comprised PBMCs, mostly from graft donor cells, obtained 180 days after TCRalphabeta/CD19-depleted stem cell transplant. These receptors were collected from a male patient aged 2-9 years who had a stem cell transplant for chronic granulomatous disease, so the T cells may come from the graft donor. Both conserved end residues are part of each CDR3. The order of the fields is CDR3 DNA, CDR3 protein, J gene, clone size, V gene, D gene. D genes are given only for firm matches. Clone size is shown for a subset of rows, as once, few, many or a class of expanded clone.

DNA: TGTGCCAGCAGTATGACTAGCGGGGGATACGAGCAGTACTTC
CDR3: CASSMTSGGYEQYF
J: TRBJ2-7
size: .
V: TRBV28
D: TRBD2

DNA: TGTGCCACCAGCAGACCTGGGGGACAGGGGGTCAATGAGCAGTTCTTC
CDR3: CATSRPGGQGVNEQFF
J: TRBJ2-1
size: few
V: TRBV15
D: TRBD1

DNA: TGTGCCAGCATCAACCGGGACAACCGACTTCAGCAGTACTTC
CDR3: CASINRDNRLQQYF
J: TRBJ2-7
size: many
V: TRBV13
D: .

DNA: TGTGCCAGCAGTTACCCCGGACAGGGCCGCAATGAGCAGTTCTTC
CDR3: CASSYPGQGRNEQFF
J: TRBJ2-1
size: many
V: TRBV6-5
D: TRBD1

DNA: TGCAGTGCTAGAGGAAACATCGGTTTGGGCTACACCTTC
CDR3: CSARGNIGLGYTF
J: TRBJ1-2
size: many
V: TRBV20-1
D: .

DNA: TGTGCCAGTAGTATTACTTTCTCAGCACCGGACAAGTTTACCCAGTACTTC
CDR3: CASSITFSAPDKFTQYF
J: TRBJ2-5
size: .
V: TRBV19
D: .

DNA: TGTGCCAGCAGCTTAACCCGTTACAGGGGAATCAATGAGCAGTTCTTC
CDR3: CASSLTRYRGINEQFF
J: TRBJ2-1
size: few
V: TRBV7-9
D: TRBD1

DNA: TGCAGTGCTAGTCGGCTAGCGGGGCTAATCTCCTACAATGAGCAGTTCTTC
CDR3: CSASRLAGLISYNEQFF
J: TRBJ2-1
size: many
V: TRBV20-1
D: TRBD2

DNA: TGCGCCAGCAGCTTGAGGGGTTGGGACGAGCAGTACTTC
CDR3: CASSLRGWDEQYF
J: TRBJ2-7
size: few
V: TRBV5-1
D: .

DNA: TGCAGTGCTAGTCGGGGCAATGGCTACACCTTC
CDR3: CSASRGNGYTF
J: TRBJ1-2
size: many
V: TRBV20-1
D: .

DNA: TGTGCCATCAGTGAGGGGGGGGCTAGCGGGAGTAATGAGCAGTTCTTC
CDR3: CAISEGGASGSNEQFF
J: TRBJ2-1
size: few
V: TRBV10-3
D: TRBD2

DNA: TGTGCCAGCAGTTTTTCAGGGATTAATCAGCCCCAGCATTTT
CDR3: CASSFSGINQPQHF
J: TRBJ1-5
size: few
V: TRBV12-3/TRBV12-4
D: .

DNA: TGTGCCAGCAGACCTTCACCGTCAGAGACCCAGTACTTC
CDR3: CASRPSPSETQYF
J: TRBJ2-5
size: few
V: TRBV12-3/TRBV12-4
D: .

DNA: TGCGCCAGCAGCTTGGAGGGGGTCAGCAGCACAGATACGCAGTATTTT
CDR3: CASSLEGVSSTDTQYF
J: TRBJ2-3
size: once
V: TRBV5-1
D: .

DNA: TGTGCCAGCAGTATGCCCTACGAGCAGTACTTC
CDR3: CASSMPYEQYF
J: TRBJ2-7
size: few
V: TRBV5-5
D: .

DNA: TGTGCCAGCAGCTTTAAAGGGGGACCAGATACGCAGTATTTT
CDR3: CASSFKGGPDTQYF
J: TRBJ2-3
size: .
V: TRBV7-6
D: .

DNA: TGCAGTGCTGCGACAGGGCCTGGAAACACCATATATTTT
CDR3: CSAATGPGNTIYF
J: TRBJ1-3
size: many
V: TRBV20-1
D: TRBD1

DNA: TGTGCCAGCAGTCGCCCCCAACTAACGGGAGAGACCCAGTACTTC
CDR3: CASSRPQLTGETQYF
J: TRBJ2-5
size: .
V: TRBV12-3/TRBV12-4
D: .

DNA: TGCAGCGTTGGAATACTGACAGAAAATTTAATGGGGTACGAGCAGTACTTC
CDR3: CSVGILTENLMGYEQYF
J: TRBJ2-7
size: .
V: TRBV29-1
D: .

DNA: TGTGCCAGCGATACCCTAGGGGGTAAGGAGCAGTTCTTC
CDR3: CASDTLGGKEQFF
J: TRBJ2-1
size: .
V: TRBV28
D: .

DNA: TGTGCCAGCAGTAGATGGACAGGAGATCCAGAGACCCAGTACTTC
CDR3: CASSRWTGDPETQYF
J: TRBJ2-5
size: .
V: TRBV27
D: TRBD1

DNA: TGTGCCAGCAGTTTCGGACGGTTTAGCAATCAGCCCCAGCATTTT
CDR3: CASSFGRFSNQPQHF
J: TRBJ1-5
size: many
V: TRBV12-3/TRBV12-4
D: .

DNA: TGTGCCAGCACTACGGGGGGACAGGGGGACTATGGCTACACCTTC
CDR3: CASTTGGQGDYGYTF
J: TRBJ1-2
size: .
V: TRBV28
D: TRBD1

DNA: TGTGCCAGCAGTTCTCGGACAGGGGATTACACCTTC
CDR3: CASSSRTGDYTF
J: TRBJ1-2
size: many
V: TRBV12-3/TRBV12-4
D: TRBD1

DNA: TGTGCCAGCAGCCAAGTAGCGGGAATGAACACCGGGGAGCTGTTTTTT
CDR3: CASSQVAGMNTGELFF
J: TRBJ2-2
size: .
V: TRBV3-1
D: TRBD2

DNA: TGCGCCAGCAGCTTGACGACGGGAGGGACCCAGTACTTC
CDR3: CASSLTTGGTQYF
J: TRBJ2-5
size: once
V: TRBV5-1
D: TRBD2